This TCR beta chain was captured by sequencing in a study of cytomegalovirus exposure and HLA in healthy donors (dated by TCRdb to 2015 to 2018). About the investigation overall: In an earlier analysis of under 750 of the donors, about 260 Gb of sequence data and 90 million to 120 million unique TCR beta sequences from about 180 million T cells were reported. The study was designed to test whether signatures of past pathogen exposure could be identified by cataloging public T cell receptors. Class I and class II HLA loci were covered by the typing at four-digit resolution. All discovery cohort repertoires had been generated using a single sequencing platform. Typing coverage varied by locus: roughly 629-640 donors for A, B, C, DRB1 and DQB1; about 520 for DQA1; over 600 for DPA1; about 450 for DPB1. Among the roughly 370 genotyped donors, around 81% belonged to the genetic ancestry cluster associated with self-reported Caucasian donors. Among over 350 genotyped donors of the cohort, an average of 235,054 unique TCR beta nucleotide sequences were sequenced per donor, about a sixth of them non-productive. An earlier analysis of several hundred of the donors applied high-throughput TCR beta sequencing to assess whether each TCR beta V gene segment acted as functional or pseudogenic. To study patterns of TCR occurrence, a later analysis re-analyzed previously published TCR beta repertoires from 600 to 750 donors and added high-resolution HLA genotyping. Donor age, sex, ethnicity and CMV serostatus were compiled alongside the repertoire data. Using immunosequencing, the study profiled T cell repertoires from some 670 subjects and related those repertoires to cytomegalovirus serostatus. In addition to the first cohort of 666 subjects, a separate validation cohort of 120 different subjects was used. Roughly 5 DR-DQ haplotypes were handled as single units for association and clustering, since linkage in the cohort was strong. Rather than drawing on any new phenotypic data, the later analysis identified candidate immune exposures from TCR beta sequences and the way those sequences occurred across donors. A later genetic analysis used genome-wide SNP genotypes for about three fifths of the 666 donors, treating that subset as a discovery cohort. Roughly 310 gigabases of sequencing data and 78 million or so unique TCR sequences were included in an early release covering 500 to 750 HLA-typed donors. The study combined high-throughput TCR immunosequencing, statistical association of individual TCRs with disease status, and machine learning to predict cytomegalovirus infection status.

The cohort comprised hundreds of healthy bone marrow donors. Cohort members were all nominally healthy when sampled, although unrecorded immune exposures were likely present. The donor tested CMV seropositive and was one of the 289 seropositive cohort members. A peripheral blood sample was collected from each donor, and TCR beta sequencing was performed on peripheral blood mononuclear cells. Genomic DNA was extracted from the blood cell samples with the Qiagen DNeasy Blood Extraction Kit. About this clone: Its antigen is unknown. Base qualities are missing; no much larger clone stands one base away.

The CDR3 starts with the cysteine, ends with the phenylalanine, and has 16 residues. The retained sequence is limited to the CDR3, 48 bases, with the frame set at the first base. The germline V gene provides CDR1 SGHTA and CDR2 FQGNSA. Unmatched junction bases come to 12, with V trimmed by 5 bases and J by 4 bases. Summary of the overall study and its limitations: In vitro tests confirmed that a few of the cytomegalovirus-associated TCR beta chains recognize cytomegalovirus antigens. While some public TCRs were present in many individuals, most TCR sequences turned up only very rarely across donors. Presence/absence analyses assumed roughly uniform sequencing depth across donors, an assumption that may not hold. The authors suggested that the approach could potentially be extended to other disease states and immunological phenotypes. In a later genetic analysis, a missense DCLRE1C variant was associated with V-gene and J-gene trimming of TCR beta chains, and the association was replicated in an independent cohort. The classifier was reported to diagnose cytomegalovirus status with high specificity and sensitivity in both the original cohort and the validation cohort. In a later analysis, most CMV-associated TCR beta chains were found to appear HLA-restricted, with HLA associations seemingly driven largely by CMV exposure. A later analysis found that TCR association rates varied across HLA loci, with DRB1 alleles showing the most associated TCRs and HLA-C alleles the fewest. The earlier analysis of 587 of the donors excluded some 15 rarely observed V segments, including chromosome 9 orphons, because counts were too low. An earlier analysis of around 540 of the donors showed that most TCR beta V segments appeared in productive rearrangements either about 87% or about 30% of the time, which broadly matched IMGT annotations. A cluster of highly shared sequence variants was judged likely to represent a technical artifact of the sequencing pipeline. In a later analysis, 15,000 to 20,000 TCR beta sequences were associated with specific HLA alleles at a false discovery rate of 0.05. Some IMGT-functional V segments, including TRBV6-2 and TRBV6-3, could not be distinguished by the 87-base-pair reads and were therefore excluded. A later analysis found that HLA-associated TCR beta chains were more clonally expanded and had lower generation probabilities than equally common non-associated chains. According to a later analysis, parvovirus B19, influenza, CMV and Epstein-Barr virus appeared linked to several top co-occurrence clusters. A later genetic analysis reported fewer N-insertions in productive TCRs among donors in an Asian-associated ancestry cluster than the roughly 700-donor mean. Because HLA typing was missing for some donors at each locus, association tests included only the typed subset. When HLA alleles, especially DR and DQ, strongly co-occurred, attributing TCR associations to individual alleles was difficult. The only immune exposure information available for the cohort was CMV serostatus. The cohort was sequenced for TCR beta chains only, and without alpha or paired-chain data the features that could be detected were limited. In the study, approximately 150 TCR beta chains were listed as associated with cytomegalovirus. A further reported finding was that TCR beta sequences accurately predicted the HLA-A and HLA-B alleles for most subjects in the first cohort. Correlated functional status among segregating V segments might reflect linkage disequilibrium, but an unknown experimental factor could not be ruled out.

Receptors were amplified or captured by the immunoSEQ multiplex PCR assay. For the multiplex PCR, a mixture combining 60 forward primers for TCR Vbeta segments and 13 reverse primers for TCR Jbeta segments was used. The CDR3 region of rearranged TCR beta genes was amplified from genomic DNA by a multiplex PCR assay. The amplified TCR beta libraries were sequenced on the Illumina HiSeq System as 87-base-pair reads. In the source study's methods: A later analysis counted tens of millions of unique TCR beta chains across the 550 to 800 repertoires, and around 9.9 million of these chains were shared by at least two donors. A nearest-neighbor algorithm error-corrected the raw reads and collapsed the reads into unique sequences, merging closely related sequences to remove PCR and sequencing errors. V, D and J gene segments were assigned by aligning CDR3 sequences to IMGT reference sequences. Each retained sequence needed at least a six-nucleotide match to both a V gene segment and a J gene segment. Rearrangements were called productive when the CDR3 lacked stop codons and stayed in frame with V and J; all others were non-productive. Following IMGT convention, CDR3 was defined as the stretch from the second conserved V-encoded cysteine to the conserved J-encoded phenylalanine. The earlier analysis of about 500 of the donors excluded sequences that lacked an unambiguous match to a single V gene segment. An earlier analysis of 587 of the donors classified V segments as functional when productive rearrangements were above 56.7% and as segregating when the standard deviation between donors was above 5%. A statistical classification framework was built for diagnosing cytomegalovirus status from the catalog of TCR beta chain sequences. A later analysis assigned V and J genes by comparing TCR nucleotide sequences with IMGT/GENE-DB human TR gene sequences. A later analysis assigned CDR3 sequences and most-parsimonious VDJ recombination scenarios with the TCRdist pipeline. A later analysis defined each TCR beta chain by its CDR3 amino acid sequence plus V-gene family, and excluded reads lacking a unique V-gene family. As a way to deal with suspected cross-contamination and a sequencing artifact, a later analysis dropped 640 or so nucleotide sequences that were highly shared and had low generation probability. In a later analysis, a clonal expansion index was calculated for each public chain from normalized within-repertoire ranks of inferred template counts. Generation probabilities in a later analysis came from a VDJ recombination model fitted to out-of-frame rearrangements, and those results were checked against IGoR. In a later analysis, TCR-TCR, TCR-HLA and TCR-CMV co-occurrence was scored with hypergeometric tests, and a repertoire-size bias correction was applied to TCR pairs. False discovery rates were estimated in a later analysis by permuting HLA or CMV assignments 20 times. In a later analysis, co-occurring TCRs were grouped using DBSCAN, and TCRdist sequence similarity was added for clustering within HLA-allele-positive subsets. Co-occurrence clustering excluded repertoires with fewer than 30,000 or more than 120,000 public chains, plus five with anomalous nucleotide sharing. TCRdb re-hosts the immuneACCESS table, in-frame sequences only. Its copies lack some clones; in the studies checked, an unresolved V gene accounts for under half of them, and the cause for the rest is not known. That table supplies the V and J calls and clone size; D and trimming were determined from the DNA. The sample has some 200,000 clones on record, 84% of them singletons. Of the sample, 2% to 3% falls within the top ten clones.

This receptor was identified in a woman aged 50 to 60 in good health and CMV-seropositive. The rearranged segments are TRBV7-2 and TRBJ2-5, with 8 central nucleotides matching TRBD2. Sequenced sample: PBMCs. In nucleotides, the sequence is TGTGCCAGCAGCCCCCCGAGGGGACTAGGGGGAGAGACCCAGTACTTC. It translates as CASSPPRGLGGETQYF.